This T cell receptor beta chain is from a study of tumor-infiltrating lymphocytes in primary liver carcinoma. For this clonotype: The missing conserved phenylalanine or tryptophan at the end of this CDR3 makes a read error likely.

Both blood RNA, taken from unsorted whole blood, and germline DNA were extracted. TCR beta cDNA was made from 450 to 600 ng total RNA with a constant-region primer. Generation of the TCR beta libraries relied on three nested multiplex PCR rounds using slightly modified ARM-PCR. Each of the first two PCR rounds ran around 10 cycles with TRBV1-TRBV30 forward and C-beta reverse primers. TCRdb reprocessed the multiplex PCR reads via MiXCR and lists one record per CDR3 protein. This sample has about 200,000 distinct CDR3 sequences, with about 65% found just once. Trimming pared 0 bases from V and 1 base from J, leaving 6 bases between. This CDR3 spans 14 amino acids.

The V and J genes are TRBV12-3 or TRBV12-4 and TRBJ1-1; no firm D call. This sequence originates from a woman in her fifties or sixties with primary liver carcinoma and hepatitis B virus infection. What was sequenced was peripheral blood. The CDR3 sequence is CASSLAGANTEAFS. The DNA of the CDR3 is TGTGCCAGCAGTTTAGCGGGTGCGAACACTGAAGCTTTCTCT.